The entry below gives a single TCR beta chain sequence along with its context. Authors' processing steps: Amplification with reference gene primers provided the estimates of nucleated cell counts. Repertoires were generated with immunoSEQ multiplex PCR, while TCRdb's copy carries only in-frame clones and drops some. V, J and clone size derive from that table, while D and trimming were established from the DNA sequence. The table records about 81,000 clones, 84% of them present only once. There are 12 residues in the CDR3. V was pared by 5 bases and J by 5 bases, with 7 bases between. CDR1 and CDR2 (germline): SGHTA, FQGTGA. This specimen comes from a study of blood T cell repertoires in COVID-19. At the level of the study: The origin of the acute and convalescent COVID-19 samples was the United States, Italy and Spain. From T cells, B-cell-depleted T cells, or PBMCs came the material, which was cDNA or gDNA.

This receptor was taken from a human donor in a cohort sampled during active COVID-19. V and J are TRBV7-3 and TRBJ2-1, with D hard to call. What was sequenced was peripheral blood. DNA for the CDR3: TGTGCCAGCAGCCAAGCCAACAATGAGCAGTTCTTC. Residues: CASSQANNEQFF. Full variable domain (remainder filled in from reference TRBV7-3 and TRBJ2-1): GAGVSQTPSNKVTEKGKYVELRCDPISGHTALYWYRQSLGQGPEFLIYFQGTGAADDSGLPNDRFFAVRPEGSVSTLKIQRTERGDSAVYLCASSQANNEQFFGPGTRLTVL.